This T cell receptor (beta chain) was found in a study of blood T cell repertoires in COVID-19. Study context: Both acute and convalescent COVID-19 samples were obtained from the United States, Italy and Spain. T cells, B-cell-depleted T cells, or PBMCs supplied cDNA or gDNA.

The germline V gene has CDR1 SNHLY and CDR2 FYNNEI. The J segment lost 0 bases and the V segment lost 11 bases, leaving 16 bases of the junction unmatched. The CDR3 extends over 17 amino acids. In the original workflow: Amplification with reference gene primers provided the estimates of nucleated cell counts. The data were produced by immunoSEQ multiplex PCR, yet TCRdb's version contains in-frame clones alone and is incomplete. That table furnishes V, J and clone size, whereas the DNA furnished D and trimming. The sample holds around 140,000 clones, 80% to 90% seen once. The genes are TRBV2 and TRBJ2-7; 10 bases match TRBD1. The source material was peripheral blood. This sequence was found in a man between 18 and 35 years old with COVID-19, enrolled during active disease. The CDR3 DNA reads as TGTGCCGGAGGGGGACAGGGGATTCCCCGAAGCTCCTACGAGCAGTACTTC. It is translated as CAGGGQGIPRSSYEQYF.